This TCR beta chain was found in a study of tissue T cells after allogeneic stem cell transplantation. General study points: Some tissue clones might be persisting host cells; their alloreactivity or antigen specificity was not determined. Tissue-detected TCR repertoire was only partly captured by blood and spleen T cells.

Sequencing of TCRbeta CDR3 at survey depth gave sequences and template counts. TCRdb keeps only in-frame clones here, not all; method: immunoSEQ multiplex PCR. This sample carries 4,000 to 5,000 clones, just under 80% of them seen once, and the ten largest clones take 10% to 12%. Steroid-refractory graft-versus-host disease after allogeneic hematopoietic cell transplant qualified adults for prospective research-autopsy enrollment. In regard to this clone: Its antigen is not known.

CDR1 is LNHDA and CDR2 is SQIVND in the germline V gene (reference sequence). Trimming removed 4 bases from V and 4 bases from J, with 13 bases in between. This CDR3 is 15 amino acids long. The material sequenced was esophageal tissue, taken at autopsy. This receptor was taken from an older male patient with steroid-refractory graft-versus-host disease after an allogeneic stem cell transplant. The T cells may come from the graft donor. The chain combines TRBV19 with TRBJ2-2; D perhaps matches TRBD2 (5 bases). DNA of the CDR3: TGTGCCAGTAGTACAGCAGGAGGTTTCACCGGGGAGCTGTTTTTT. This encodes CASSTAGGFTGELFF.